The rows below give T cell receptor beta chains drawn from one sample of a study of blood T cell repertoires in COVID-19. The table came from immunoSEQ multiplex PCR; TCRdb's copy has only in-frame clones and leaves some out. The sample has more than 200,000 clones, approximately 88% seen once. Sequenced sample: PBMCs or T cells enriched from blood (not recorded which). The receptors stem from a young woman who had been exposed to COVID-19. Each CDR3 is given with its conserved first and last residue. A D gene is named only where the DNA matches it firmly. Clone size is stated in some rows and not others, as once, few, many or a class when expanded.

CDR3: CAWRRTGSVTGELFF; DNA: TGTGCCTGGAGGCGGACAGGGTCGGTCACCGGGGAGCTGTTTTTT; V: TRBV30; D: TRBD1; J: TRBJ2-2; size: NA
CDR3: CASSLGTGQWSWSGNTIYF; DNA: TGCGCCAGCAGCTTGGGGACAGGGCAGTGGTCCTGGTCTGGAAACACCATATATTTT; V: TRBV5-1; D: TRBD1; J: TRBJ1-3; size: few
CDR3: CATSGPPGTGGGKLFF; DNA: TGTGCCACCAGCGGCCCGCCGGGGACAGGGGGGGGAAAACTGTTTTTT; V: TRBV15; D: TRBD1; J: TRBJ1-4; size: NA
CDR3: CASSPTGLGNTIYF; DNA: TGTGCCAGCAGCCCTACAGGGCTTGGAAACACCATATATTTT; V: TRBV28; D: NA; J: TRBJ1-3; size: NA
CDR3: CASSLAVSGSLGDTGELFF; DNA: TGTGCCAGCAGCTTAGCGGTTAGCGGGAGTTTAGGAGACACCGGGGAGCTGTTTTTT; V: TRBV7-8; D: TRBD2; J: TRBJ2-2; size: NA
CDR3: CASSSRDRGYEQYF; DNA: TGTGCCAGCAGCTCCCGGGACAGGGGGTACGAGCAGTACTTC; V: TRBV7-9; D: TRBD1; J: TRBJ2-7; size: NA
CDR3: CAWSGTNTGELFF; DNA: TGTGCCTGGAGTGGGACAAACACCGGGGAGCTGTTTTTT; V: TRBV30; D: NA; J: TRBJ2-2; size: NA
CDR3: CASSQPRVGNTIYF; DNA: TGCGCCAGCAGCCAACCCAGGGTTGGAAACACCATATATTTT; V: TRBV4-1; D: NA; J: TRBJ1-3; size: NA
CDR3: CASSYGTSADTQYF; DNA: TGTGCCAGCAGTTACGGGACTAGCGCAGATACGCAGTATTTT; V: TRBV6-2/TRBV6-3; D: TRBD2; J: TRBJ2-3; size: many
CDR3: CASSRGTTGVAYEQYF; DNA: TGTGCCAGCAGCCGAGGAACTACAGGGGTGGCCTACGAGCAGTACTTC; V: TRBV7-6; D: TRBD1; J: TRBJ2-7; size: NA
CDR3: CAISESGTGTGANVLTF; DNA: TGTGCCATCAGTGAGTCGGGGACAGGGACTGGGGCCAACGTCCTGACTTTC; V: TRBV10-3; D: TRBD1; J: TRBJ2-6; size: NA
CDR3: CASGTAYGYTF; DNA: TGTGCCAGCGGGACAGCCTATGGCTACACCTTC; V: TRBV28; D: TRBD1; J: TRBJ1-2; size: NA
CDR3: CASSSGRQGTVSGNTIYF; DNA: TGCGCCAGCAGCTCGGGAAGACAGGGGACGGTTTCTGGAAACACCATATATTTT; V: TRBV5-1; D: TRBD1; J: TRBJ1-3; size: NA
CDR3: CASSQDLGLAELAKNIQYF; DNA: TGTGCCAGCAGCCAAGATCTGGGACTAGCGGAATTAGCCAAAAACATTCAGTACTTC; V: TRBV4-2; D: TRBD2; J: TRBJ2-4; size: NA
CDR3: CASSVRQGRGEKLFF; DNA: TGTGCCAGCAGCGTTAGACAGGGGAGGGGTGAAAAACTGTTTTTT; V: TRBV9; D: TRBD1; J: TRBJ1-4; size: NA
CDR3: CASSVQGEGFTEAFF; DNA: TGTGCCAGCAGTGTACAGGGGGAAGGGTTCACTGAAGCTTTCTTT; V: TRBV2; D: TRBD1; J: TRBJ1-1; size: NA
CDR3: CASSSTRGRFQETQYF; DNA: TGTGCCAGCAGCTCCACCAGGGGGCGCTTTCAAGAGACCCAGTACTTC; V: TRBV3-1/TRBV3-2; D: TRBD1; J: TRBJ2-5; size: NA
CDR3: CASSEVDRVNQPQHF; DNA: TGTGCCAGCAGTGAAGTGGACAGGGTCAATCAGCCCCAGCATTTT; V: TRBV2; D: TRBD1; J: TRBJ1-5; size: NA
CDR3: CATQQGAFTEAFF; DNA: TGTGCCACCCAACAGGGGGCGTTCACTGAAGCTTTCTTT; V: TRBV25-1; D: TRBD1; J: TRBJ1-1; size: NA
CDR3: CASSISRETGNTIYF; DNA: TGTGCCAGTAGTATAAGTCGGGAGACTGGAAACACCATATATTTT; V: TRBV19; D: NA; J: TRBJ1-3; size: NA
CDR3: CASGRTGGDYEQYF; DNA: TGTGCCAGCGGGAGGACAGGGGGGGACTACGAGCAGTACTTC; V: TRBV6-5; D: TRBD1; J: TRBJ2-7; size: NA
CDR3: CASSPRSRSSLGELFF; DNA: TGTGCCAGCAGCCCTCGGTCCCGGTCTAGCCTCGGGGAGCTGTTTTTT; V: TRBV7-2; D: NA; J: TRBJ2-2; size: NA
CDR3: CASSARIGDTQYF; DNA: TGTGCCAGCAGCGCTCGCATCGGAGATACGCAGTATTTT; V: TRBV9; D: NA; J: TRBJ2-3; size: once
CDR3: CTFEGQYF; DNA: TGCACCTTCGAGGGGCAGTACTTC; V: TRBV29-1; D: NA; J: TRBJ2-7; size: NA
CDR3: CSASGITTFSYNEQFF; DNA: TGCAGTGCTAGTGGAATCACTACTTTCTCCTACAATGAGCAGTTCTTC; V: TRBV20-1; D: NA; J: TRBJ2-1; size: NA
CDR3: CASSTTGGNEQFF; DNA: TGTGCCAGTAGCACGACAGGGGGCAATGAGCAGTTCTTC; V: TRBV19; D: TRBD1; J: TRBJ2-1; size: once
CDR3: CASSLIGSGGNEQFF; DNA: TGTGCCAGCAGTTTGATCGGTAGCGGGGGCAATGAGCAGTTCTTC; V: TRBV27; D: TRBD2; J: TRBJ2-1; size: NA
CDR3: CASSPPGQYNEQFF; DNA: TGTGCCAGCAGCCCCCCGGGACAGTACAATGAGCAGTTCTTC; V: TRBV7-9; D: TRBD1; J: TRBJ2-1; size: NA
CDR3: CASSFGGAGGTEAFF; DNA: TGTGCCAGCAGCTTCGGGGGTGCAGGGGGGACTGAAGCTTTCTTT; V: TRBV7-9; D: TRBD1; J: TRBJ1-1; size: NA
CDR3: CASSLLRGQGLGDTQYF; DNA: TGTGCCAGCAGCCTCCTAAGGGGACAGGGGCTTGGAGATACGCAGTATTTT; V: TRBV28; D: TRBD1; J: TRBJ2-3; size: NA
CDR3: CASSTRQGSIPYEQYF; DNA: TGTGCCAGCAGCACGCGACAGGGTAGCATCCCCTACGAGCAGTACTTC; V: TRBV5-6; D: TRBD1; J: TRBJ2-7; size: NA
CDR3: CATSRSGGWSSYEQYF; DNA: TGTGCCACCAGCAGATCGGGGGGGTGGAGCAGCTACGAGCAGTACTTC; V: TRBV15; D: TRBD2; J: TRBJ2-7; size: NA
CDR3: CASSDRRGDEAFF; DNA: TGTGCCAGCAGTGATAGGAGGGGAGACGAAGCTTTCTTT; V: TRBV6-1; D: NA; J: TRBJ1-1; size: NA
CDR3: CASSYGGEQYF; DNA: TGTGCCAGCAGTTACGGGGGAGAGCAGTACTTC; V: TRBV28; D: NA; J: TRBJ2-7; size: NA
CDR3: CASSQYSQREALPTSGELFF; DNA: TGCGCCAGCAGCCAATACTCCCAGCGGGAGGCCCTTCCTACCTCCGGGGAGCTGTTTTTT; V: TRBV4-1; D: TRBD2; J: TRBJ2-2; size: NA
CDR3: CASSLRTGDYNEQFF; DNA: TGCGCCAGCAGCTTGAGGACAGGTGATTACAATGAGCAGTTCTTC; V: TRBV5-1; D: TRBD1; J: TRBJ2-1; size: NA
CDR3: CASRGGGDLTEAFF; DNA: TGTGCCAGCAGGGGAGGGGGGGACCTCACTGAAGCTTTCTTT; V: TRBV28; D: NA; J: TRBJ1-1; size: few
CDR3: CASSSTRTGFYYGYTF; DNA: TGTGCCAGCAGTTCCACACGGACAGGGTTTTACTATGGCTACACCTTC; V: TRBV27; D: TRBD1; J: TRBJ1-2; size: NA
CDR3: CAWRTGIGTEAFF; DNA: TGTGCCTGGAGAACAGGGATAGGCACTGAAGCTTTCTTT; V: TRBV30; D: NA; J: TRBJ1-1; size: NA
CDR3: CASSPSRVSTDTQYF; DNA: TGTGCCAGCTCACCTTCGCGGGTTAGCACAGATACGCAGTATTTT; V: TRBV18; D: NA; J: TRBJ2-3; size: NA